These 26 T cell receptor beta chains were all obtained from the same sample, sequenced in a study of PD-1 blockade in classical Hodgkin lymphoma. Produced via immunoSEQ multiplex PCR; TCRdb's table is partial and in-frame only. The sample records 57,000 or so clones, nearly 90% being singletons. Time point: cycle 4 day 1 (C4D1), after more than 5 weeks of nivolumab. Each and every patient relapsed after autologous stem cell transplantation, and patients got differing brentuximab vedotin exposure. The sequencing here drew on peripheral blood mononuclear cells (PBMCs), taken before the fourth cycle of nivolumab. The receptors were gathered from a human donor with classical Hodgkin lymphoma.

Notes on this clone: Other DNA sequences in this sample translate to the same CDR3. The chain uses TRBV5-1 and TRBJ2-7, with TRBD1 as a possible D gene (6 bases). The germline V and J ends were trimmed by 1 base and 2 bases, with 10 bases remaining between them. Per the germline V gene, CDR1 is SGHRS and CDR2 is YFSETQ. The CDR3 length is 14 residues. The CDR3: CASSLNRDTYEQYF. Written as DNA, the CDR3 is TGCGCCAGCAGCTTGAACAGGGACACCTACGAGCAGTACTTC.

Here the CDR3 reads CASSVDPALETQYF. In DNA form, the CDR3 reads TGCGCCAGCAGCGTGGACCCCGCGCTAGAGACCCAGTACTTC. The rearrangement joins TRBV5-1 to TRBJ2-5, with D uncertain. The CDR3 consists of 14 residues. The germline CDR1 and CDR2 sequences are SGHRS and YFSETQ. The V and J ends lost 4 bases and 4 bases respectively, with 14 bases between them. The full variable domain, its missing parts supplied by reference TRBV5-1 and TRBJ2-5, is KAGVTQTPRYLIKTRGQQVTLSCSPISGHRSVSWYQQTPGQGLQFLFEYFSETQRNKGNFPGRFSGRQFSNSRSEMNVSTLELGDSALYLCASSVDPALETQYFGPGTRLLVL.

The J gene is TRBJ1-4, the V gene TRBV9; D gene unclear. The germline V gene has CDR1 SGDLS and CDR2 YYNGEE. V was trimmed by 3 bases and J by 0 bases, leaving 15 bases between them. The CDR3 totals 17 residues. The CDR3 loop reads CASSASLGFATNEKLFF. The CDR3 region has the DNA TGTGCCAGCAGCGCCTCCTTGGGGTTTGCAACTAATGAAAAACTGTTTTTT.

The CDR3 DNA is TGTGCCAGCTCCCCTCGGGGCCGACCAACTAATGAAAAACTGTTTTTT. Amino acids: CASSPRGRPTNEKLFF. The rearrangement joins TRBV18 to TRBJ1-4; perhaps TRBD1 as D (5 bases). The germline V gene has CDR1 KGHSH and CDR2 LQKENI. This CDR3 is built from 16 residues. Trimming stripped 6 bases from V and 0 bases from J, with 14 bases between.

The chain combines TRBV7-9 with TRBJ2-6; D is ambiguous. The CDR3 runs 14 residues. V was shortened by 3 bases and J by 6 bases, with 9 bases between the two germline ends. Germline CDR1 and CDR2: SEHNR and FQNEAQ (reference sequence). The CDR3 coding sequence is TGTGCCAGCAGCTTTCTCGGTGTGGCCAACGTCCTGACTTTC. Translating gives CASSFLGVANVLTF. The variable domain in full, completed from reference TRBV7-9 and TRBJ2-6, reads DTGVSQNPRHKITKRGQNVTFRCDPISEHNRLYWYRQTLGQGPEFLTYFQNEAQLEKSRLLSDRFSAERPKGSFSTLEIQRTEQGDSAMYLCASSFLGVANVLTFGAGSRLTVL.

This chain connects TRBV6-5 to TRBJ2-7; 9 positions match TRBD2. The J segment lost 4 bases and the V segment lost 6 bases, leaving 10 bases of the junction unmatched. This CDR3 contains 15 residues. CDR1 MNHEY and CDR2 SVGAGI come from the germline V gene. In nucleotides, the CDR3 is TGTGCCAGCAGCCTGAGCGGGACTAGCTTGTACGAGCAGTACTTC. Translating gives CASSLSGTSLYEQYF.

Regarding this clone: Different DNA sequences within this sample yield the same CDR3. The chain couples TRBV2 to TRBJ1-5; no clear D gene. Trimming stripped 7 bases from V and 0 bases from J, with 4 bases between. The length of the CDR3 is 12 residues. Germline CDR1 and CDR2: SNHLY and FYNNEI. The CDR3 coding sequence is TGTGCCAGCACGGATAGCAATCAGCCCCAGCATTTT. Encoded protein: CASTDSNQPQHF.

The J gene is TRBJ1-4, the V gene TRBV10-1; a possible D gene is TRBD1 (5 bases). The CDR3 consists of 13 residues. The germline V gene has CDR1 WNHNN and CDR2 SYGVQD (reference sequence). V was shortened by 3 bases and J by 12 bases, with 14 bases between the two germline ends. Here the CDR3 reads CASSDPGRPQLFF. Here the CDR3 DNA reads TGCGCCAGCAGTGACCCAGGGCGGCCGCAACTGTTTTTT.

CDR3 amino acids: CASSLETGDTGELFF. The CDR3, as DNA: TGCGCCAGCAGCTTAGAGACAGGGGACACCGGGGAGCTGTTTTTT. The chain links TRBV5-1 to TRBJ2-2, with 8 bases lining up with TRBD1. Looked up from germline, CDR1 is SGHRS and CDR2 is YFSETQ. The CDR3 extends over 15 amino acids. V shed 2 bases and J 3 bases; nucleotides not matched to a gene: 3.

This clone has a single count. The genes are TRBV7-9 and TRBJ1-3; no reliable D call. The CDR3 is 18 amino acids. Germline CDR1 is SEHNR and CDR2 is FQNEAQ (reference sequence). Trimming pared 1 base from V and 2 bases from J, leaving 18 bases between. DNA of the CDR3: TGTGCCAGCAGCTTAGTCCTTGCGGGGATTGGGGCTGGAAACACCATATATTTT. Its protein product is CASSLVLAGIGAGNTIYF.

This rearrangement joins TRBV7-7 to TRBJ2-7; unclear D gene. The CDR3 loop spans 12 amino acids. Germline V lookup: CDR1 SSHAT, CDR2 FNYEAQ (reference sequence). With 0 bases removed from V and 3 bases from J, the gap between germline ends came to 3 bases. The CDR3, as DNA: TGTGCCAGCAGCTTAGCTCTCTACGAGCAGTACTTC. This sequence encodes CASSLALYEQYF.

V usage is TRBV9 and J usage is TRBJ2-3; perhaps TRBD2 as D (6 bases). Deletions cut 2 bases from V and 2 bases from J, with 12 bases between. Germline CDR1 is SGDLS and CDR2 is YYNGEE. The CDR3 runs to 15 residues. The CDR3: CASSVQLAVTDTQYF. As DNA, the CDR3 is TGTGCCAGCAGCGTGCAACTAGCCGTCACAGATACGCAGTATTTT.

This chain uses TRBV7-8 with TRBJ1-1; 8 positions agree with TRBD1. The ends lost 5 bases at V and 4 bases at J; junction bases unmatched: 6. Germline assignment: CDR1 SGHVS and CDR2 FQNEAQ. The CDR3 has 14 amino acids. CDR3 in DNA: TGTGCCAGCAGCCTACCTACAGGGGGCACTGAAGCTTTCTTT. Translated: CASSLPTGGTEAFF.

This clone was observed a few times. The rearrangement uses TRBV5-1 and TRBJ2-5, with D perhaps matching TRBD2 (5 bases). V was pared by 5 bases and J by 8 bases, with 19 bases between. The CDR3 runs 14 residues. The germline V gene encodes CDR1 SGHRS and CDR2 YFSETQ. Here the CDR3 reads CASSSVSLGDTQYF. The CDR3 bases are TGCGCCAGCAGTTCAGTGTCGCTCGGGGATACCCAGTACTTC.

This clone is judged medium-sized. This sequence joins TRBV6-1 and TRBJ1-3, with 8 bases that match TRBD1. The length of the CDR3 is 14 residues. Germline V lookup: CDR1 MNHNS, CDR2 SASEGT. Germline trimming cut 7 bases from V and 3 bases from J; bases unmatched to any gene: 5. CDR3 DNA sequence: TGTGCCAGCATCCTCAGGGGGCGTGGAAACACCATATATTTT. Translating it yields CASILRGRGNTIYF.

V is TRBV27 and J is TRBJ1-5; no reliable D call. Between the trimmed V and J ends, which lost 8 bases and 4 bases, there was a span of 18 bases. Germline V gene lookup returns CDR1 MNHEY and CDR2 SMNVEV (reference sequence). CDR3 length equals 15 residues. CDR3 protein: CASGPSSTWNQPQHF. In DNA form, the CDR3 reads TGTGCCAGCGGACCGAGCTCTACGTGGAATCAGCCCCAGCATTTT.

Only one count was recorded for this clone. The rearrangement uses TRBV5-1 and TRBJ1-4; 10 bases line up with TRBD1. Unmatched junction bases numbered 6, after V lost 2 bases and J lost 8 bases. Germline V CDR1 and CDR2: SGHRS, YFSETQ. There are 15 residues in the CDR3. CDR3 nucleotide sequence: TGCGCCAGCAGCTTCGCGGGGACAGGGGAGGAAAAACTGTTTTTT. Translation: CASSFAGTGEEKLFF.

V usage is TRBV19 and J usage is TRBJ2-2, with 8 bases matching TRBD2. The CDR3 loop spans 15 amino acids. J lost 1 base, V lost 9 bases, and 7 bases had no gene match. Looked up from germline, CDR1 is LNHDA and CDR2 is SQIVND (reference sequence). The CDR3 DNA reads as TGTGCCAGCTCACCTCGGGGGGGGAACACCGGGGAGCTGTTTTTT. Translation gives CASSPRGGNTGELFF.

The chain joins TRBV5-8 to TRBJ1-1; perhaps TRBD1 as D (6 bases). Germline CDR1 and CDR2: SGHTS and YDEGEE. V was clipped by 1 base and J by 7 bases, with 20 bases between them. The CDR3 sequence is 16 residues long. The CDR3 sequence: CASSLKGGYLSGEAFF. The CDR3 DNA sequence: TGTGCCAGCAGCTTGAAGGGGGGGTATTTGAGTGGTGAAGCTTTCTTT.

V gene TRBV5-1 combines with J gene TRBJ2-3; 8 positions agree with TRBD1. The CDR3 sequence is 12 residues long. V was pared by 5 bases and J by 9 bases, with 5 bases of the junction left unmatched. Germline loops: CDR1 SGHRS, CDR2 YFSETQ. The CDR3: CASRLTGDTQYF. The CDR3 nucleotides are TGCGCCAGCAGATTGACAGGGGACACGCAGTATTTT.

This clone was detected a few times. The J gene is TRBJ2-1, the V gene TRBV28; TRBD2 matches 11 bases. The CDR3 is 17 residues long. V dropped 1 base and J dropped 11; count of bases not matched to a gene: 13. Looked up from germline, CDR1 is MDHEN and CDR2 is SYDVKM. The CDR3 nucleotides are TGTGCCAGCAGTTTATCTTTCCTAGCGGGGGGTGGATCACAGCAGTTCTTC. This gives the protein CASSLSFLAGGGSQQFF.

The chain recombines TRBV5-6 with TRBJ2-1; 8 nucleotides line up with TRBD1. Germline CDR1 is SGHDT and CDR2 is YYEEEE. V lost 3 bases and J lost 2; bases outside the gene matches: 16. This CDR3 has 19 residues. The CDR3 protein is CASSSLTGARRYPYNEQFF. In DNA, the CDR3 is TGTGCCAGCAGCTCCCTGACAGGGGCTCGACGGTACCCCTACAATGAGCAGTTCTTC.

The gene calls are TRBV5-1 and TRBJ1-1; 9 bases match TRBD1. This CDR3 has 14 amino acids. The germline V gene has CDR1 SGHRS and CDR2 YFSETQ. Trimming cost V 7 bases and J 0 bases; bases outside gene matches: 4. DNA for the CDR3: TGCGCCAGCGGACAGGGGCTCATGAACACTGAAGCTTTCTTT. The encoded protein is CASGQGLMNTEAFF.

In the case of this clone: The sample has other DNA sequences that encode this CDR3 too. V gene TRBV7-9 combines with J gene TRBJ2-3, with no clear D. Germline-derived CDR1 and CDR2 are SEHNR and FQNEAQ (reference sequence). V lost 4 bases, J lost 1 base, and 6 bases lay in between. The CDR3 contains 13 residues. The CDR3 DNA is TGTGCCAGCAGCTCATCAGGCACAGATACGCAGTATTTT. Translating gives CASSSSGTDTQYF.

The chain is built from TRBV5-1 and TRBJ2-5, with D perhaps TRBD1 (6 bases). Trimming pared 0 bases from V and 4 bases from J, leaving 7 bases between. The CDR3 runs 13 residues. Germline CDR1 and CDR2: SGHRS and YFSETQ. CDR3 DNA sequence: TGCGCCAGCAGCTTGGAGGGGGTAGAGACCCAGTACTTC. Translated: CASSLEGVETQYF.

J is TRBJ1-1 and V is TRBV5-1, with D maybe TRBD1 (6 bases). CDR1 and CDR2 from the germline V gene are SGHRS and YFSETQ. The CDR3 sequence is 15 residues long. V was clipped by 3 bases and J by 1 base, with 13 bases between them. CDR3: CASSSGRTANTEAFF. The DNA for the CDR3 is TGCGCCAGCAGCTCCGGGAGGACAGCGAACACTGAAGCTTTCTTT.